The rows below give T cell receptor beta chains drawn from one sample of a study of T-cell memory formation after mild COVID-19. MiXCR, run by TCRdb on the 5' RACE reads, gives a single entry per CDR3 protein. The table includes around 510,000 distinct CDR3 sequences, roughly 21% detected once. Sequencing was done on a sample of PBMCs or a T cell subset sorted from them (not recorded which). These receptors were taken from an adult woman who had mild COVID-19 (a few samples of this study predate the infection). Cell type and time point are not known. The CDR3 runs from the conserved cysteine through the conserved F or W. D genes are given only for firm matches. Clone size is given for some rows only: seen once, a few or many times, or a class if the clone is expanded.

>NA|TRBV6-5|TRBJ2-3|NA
CASSYRRGTDTQYF
TGTGCCAGCAGTTACCGCCGAGGGACAGATACGCAGTATTTT
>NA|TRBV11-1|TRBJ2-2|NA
CASSRITVGELFF
TGTGCCAGCAGCCGAATAACGGTCGGGGAGCTGTTTTTT
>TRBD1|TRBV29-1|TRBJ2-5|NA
CSGQQGYQETQYF
TGCAGCGGCCAACAGGGGTACCAAGAGACCCAGTACTTC
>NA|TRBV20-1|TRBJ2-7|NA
CSARDSKRSSYEQYF
TGCAGTGCTAGAGATTCGAAGCGAAGCTCCTACGAGCAGTACTTC
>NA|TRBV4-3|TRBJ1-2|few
CASSQEVGSYGYTF
TGCGCCAGCAGCCAAGAAGTAGGGTCCTATGGCTACACCTTC
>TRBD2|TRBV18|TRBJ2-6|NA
CASSPRGGSSSGANVLTF
TGTGCCAGCTCACCTCGGGGGGGCTCCAGCTCTGGGGCCAACGTCCTGACTTTC
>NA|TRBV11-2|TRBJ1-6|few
CASSPSGVSPLHF
TGTGCCAGCAGCCCAAGCGGGGTTTCACCCCTCCACTTT
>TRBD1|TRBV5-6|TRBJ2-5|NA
CASIPTGQQETQYF
TGTGCCAGCATCCCGACGGGACAGCAAGAGACCCAGTACTTC
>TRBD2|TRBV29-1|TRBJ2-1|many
CSGLSGSGGNEQFF
TGCAGCGGACTTAGCGGGAGTGGTGGGAATGAGCAGTTCTTC
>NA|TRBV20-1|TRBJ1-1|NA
CSASRRGIEAFF
TGCAGTGCTAGTCGGCGGGGGATTGAAGCTTTCTTT
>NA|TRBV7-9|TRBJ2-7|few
CASSLLPYEQYF
TGTGCCAGCAGCTTACTCCCCTACGAGCAGTACTTC
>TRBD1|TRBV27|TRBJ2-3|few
CASSSWTGAVDTQYF
TGTGCCAGCAGTTCGTGGACAGGGGCTGTAGATACGCAGTATTTT
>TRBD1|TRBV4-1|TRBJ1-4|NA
CASSPTSGQGGEKLFF
TGCGCCAGCAGCCCTACCTCGGGACAGGGAGGGGAAAAACTGTTTTTT
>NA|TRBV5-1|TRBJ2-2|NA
CASSERKWAGELFF
TGCGCCAGCAGCGAAAGGAAGTGGGCCGGGGAGCTGTTTTTT
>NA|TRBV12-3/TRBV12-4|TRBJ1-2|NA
CASRSGARGYTF
TGTGCCAGCAGATCCGGCGCTAGGGGCTACACCTTC
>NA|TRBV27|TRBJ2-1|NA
CASIPSSYNEQFF
TGTGCCAGCATACCCAGCTCCTACAATGAGCAGTTCTTC
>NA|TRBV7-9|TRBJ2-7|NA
CASSHLQGGTSYEQYF
TGTGCCAGCAGCCATCTTCAGGGCGGGACGTCCTACGAGCAGTACTTC
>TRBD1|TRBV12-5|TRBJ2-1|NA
CASAPQRDRLSNEQFF
TGTGCTAGTGCCCCCCAGAGGGACAGGCTCTCCAATGAGCAGTTCTTC
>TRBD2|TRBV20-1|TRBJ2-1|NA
CSASAGSSYNEQFF
TGCAGTGCCTCAGCGGGGAGCTCCTACAATGAGCAGTTCTTC
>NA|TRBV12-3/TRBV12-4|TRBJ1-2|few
CASSFRGFHGYGYTF
TGTGCCAGCAGCTTCCGCGGCTTTCATGGCTATGGCTACACCTTC
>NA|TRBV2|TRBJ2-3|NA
CASSEGGRETDTQYF
TGTGCCAGCAGTGAAGGTGGACGGGAGACAGATACGCAGTATTTT
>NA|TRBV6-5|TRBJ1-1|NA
CASSYRQFNTEAFF
TGTGCCAGCAGTTACCGACAGTTTAACACTGAAGCTTTCTTT